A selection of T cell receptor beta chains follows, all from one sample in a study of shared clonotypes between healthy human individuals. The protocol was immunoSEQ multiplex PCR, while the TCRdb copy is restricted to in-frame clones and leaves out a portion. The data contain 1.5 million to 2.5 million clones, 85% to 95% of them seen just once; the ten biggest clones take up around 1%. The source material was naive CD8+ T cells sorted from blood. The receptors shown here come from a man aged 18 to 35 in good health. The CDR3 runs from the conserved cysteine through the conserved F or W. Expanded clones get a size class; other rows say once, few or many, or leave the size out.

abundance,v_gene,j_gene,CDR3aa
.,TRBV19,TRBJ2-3,CASRSRQGTDTQYF
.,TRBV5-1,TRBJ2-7,CASSFELAYEQYF
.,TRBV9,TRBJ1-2,CASSPGANYGYTF
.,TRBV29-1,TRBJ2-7,CSVEASGDEQYF
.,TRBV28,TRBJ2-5,CASSPHYEGSVGETQYF
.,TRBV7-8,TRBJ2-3,CASSLINRGGDTQYF
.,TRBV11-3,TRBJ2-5,CASSSTHQETQYF
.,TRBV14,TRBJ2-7,CASSPTDPYEQYF
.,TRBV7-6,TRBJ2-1,CASSAPSYNEQFF
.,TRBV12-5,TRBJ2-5,CASGSQGAAFQETQYF
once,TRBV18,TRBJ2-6,CASSSGTGGYLLSGANVLTF
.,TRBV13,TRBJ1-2,CASSLPGTGDGYTF
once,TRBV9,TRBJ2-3,CASSVDGGVTDTQYF
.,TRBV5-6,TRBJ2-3,CASSLWGLSTDTQYF
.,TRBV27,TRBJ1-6,CASSLQGGSSYNSPLHF
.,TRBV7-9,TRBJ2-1,CASSSDREMGQFF
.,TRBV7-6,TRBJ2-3,CASSLRLGDLEDTQYF
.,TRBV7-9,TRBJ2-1,CASSLGMTGDEQFF
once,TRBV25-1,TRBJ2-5,CASSLGRGQETQYF
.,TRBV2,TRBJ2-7,CASSEAGGAYEQYF
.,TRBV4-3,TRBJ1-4,CASSPGQGREKLFF
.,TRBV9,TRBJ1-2,CASSDPRQGTNYGYTF
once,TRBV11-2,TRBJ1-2,CASSRSVTGQDGYTF
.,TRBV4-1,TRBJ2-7,CASSQEVLSREQYF
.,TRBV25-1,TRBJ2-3,CASSHRGLTDTQYF
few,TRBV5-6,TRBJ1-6,CASSYGGVHSPLHF